The 24 T cell receptor beta chains below were found in one sample sequenced in a study of somatic mutations in cytotoxic T cells in rheumatoid arthritis. Libraries were prepared by immunoSEQ multiplex PCR; TCRdb keeps only in-frame clonotypes and omits some of them. The data hold 8,500 to 13,000 clones, with 70% to 80% observed a single time. Sequencing input: CD8+ T cells sorted from blood. The receptors shown here come from an adult with rheumatoid arthritis.

The V gene is TRBV5-5, the J gene TRBJ2-1, with D possibly being TRBD2 (6 bases). Trimming removed 2 bases from V and 7 bases from J, with 13 bases in between. Germline loops: CDR1 SGHKS, CDR2 YYEKEE (reference sequence). The length of the CDR3 is 14 residues. CDR3 residues: CASSFAGYLNEQFF. The DNA of the CDR3 is TGTGCCAGCAGCTTTGCGGGGTACTTAAATGAGCAGTTCTTC. Complete variable domain (other parts from reference TRBV5-5 and TRBJ2-1): DAGVTQSPTHLIKTRGQQVTLRCSPISGHKSVSWYQQVLGQGPQFIFQYYEKEERGRGNFPDRFSARQFPNYSSELNVNALLLGDSALYLCASSFAGYLNEQFFGPGTRLTVL.

This clone showed up just once. The rearrangement links TRBV4-1 to TRBJ2-1; D is possibly TRBD1 or TRBD2 (5 bases each). The CDR3 runs 19 residues. The germline V and J ends were trimmed by 4 bases and 2 bases, with 24 bases remaining between them. Germline V gene sequence: CDR1 MGHRA, CDR2 YSYEKL. DNA of the CDR3: TGCGCCAGCAGCCCCCCCCCAACACAACGGGGCCGAACCTACAATGAGCAGTTCTTC. It encodes CASSPPPTQRGRTYNEQFF.

V and J are TRBV4-3 and TRBJ2-1; TRBD2 agrees at 12 bases. V lost 2 bases to trimming and J lost 7 bases; unmatched junction nucleotides: 3. Germline V gene sequence: CDR1 LGHNA, CDR2 YSLEER. This CDR3 contains 15 residues. Here the CDR3 reads CASSQTLAGGNEQFF. Written as DNA, the CDR3 is TGCGCCAGCAGCCAAACCCTAGCGGGAGGGAATGAGCAGTTCTTC.

This chain links TRBV4-3 with TRBJ1-4, with D possibly TRBD1 on 6 matching bases. The germline gives CDR1 LGHNA, CDR2 YSLEER. The CDR3 totals 16 residues. Trimming cost V 0 bases and J 6 bases, with 14 bases left between them. The CDR3 loop is CASSQDGGRSDEKLFF. Here the CDR3 DNA reads TGCGCCAGCAGCCAAGATGGGGGCAGAAGCGATGAAAAACTGTTTTTT.

This chain links TRBV11-1 with TRBJ2-5; no clear D gene. Trimming took 5 bases from V and 3 from J, leaving 22 bases between them. CDR3 size: 17 residues. The germline V gene encodes CDR1 SGHAT and CDR2 FQDESV (reference sequence). The chain's CDR3 is CASSPLVLWSGKETQYF. The CDR3, as DNA: TGTGCCAGCAGCCCGCTAGTTCTCTGGTCTGGAAAAGAGACCCAGTACTTC.

For the CDR3, the DNA is TGTGCCAGCAGACAGGGGCTAAACCGGGGAGAGACCCAGTACTTC. Translating gives CASRQGLNRGETQYF. The rearrangement joins TRBV25-1 to TRBJ2-5; 7 bases match TRBD1. The ends lost 6 bases at V and 4 bases at J; junction bases unmatched: 11. This CDR3 is 15 amino acids long. Germline values: CDR1 MGHDK, CDR2 SYGVNS.

The V call is TRBV19, the J call TRBJ1-2; the D gene is possibly TRBD1 (6 bases). Trimming left V 3 bases short and J 2 bases short, with 16 bases between. The CDR3 contains 16 residues. The germline CDR1 and CDR2 sequences are LNHDA and SQIVND (reference sequence). The CDR3 protein is CASSMGGRITNYGYTF. The CDR3 DNA sequence: TGTGCCAGTAGTATGGGGGGGCGAATTACGAACTATGGCTACACCTTC.

This rearrangement joins TRBV28 to TRBJ2-6; the D is unclear. Germline assignment: CDR1 MDHEN and CDR2 SYDVKM. V shed 5 bases and J shed 0 bases, with 11 bases lying between them. There are 16 residues in the CDR3. DNA for the CDR3: TGTGCCAGCAGTGAGCAACTTTTCTCTGGGGCCAACGTCCTGACTTTC. It encodes CASSEQLFSGANVLTF.

J is TRBJ1-4 and V is TRBV7-9, with TRBD1 matching over 7 bases. V lost 5 bases, J lost 8 bases, and 11 bases stayed unmatched. This CDR3 has 15 amino acids. Germline values: CDR1 SEHNR, CDR2 FQNEAQ (reference sequence). CDR3 in amino acids: CASSVPTGRAEKLFF. CDR3 DNA sequence: TGTGCCAGCAGCGTCCCGACAGGGAGGGCCGAAAAACTGTTTTTT.

This chain links TRBV25-1 with TRBJ2-7; possibly TRBD1 for D (5 bases). Germline V gene sequence: CDR1 MGHDK, CDR2 SYGVNS. The CDR3 is 11 residues long. V was clipped by 6 bases and J by 3 bases, with 6 bases between them. The CDR3 DNA follows: TGTGCCAGCAGCCAGGGCTACGAGCAGTACTTC. It yields the protein CASSQGYEQYF.

This chain links TRBV9 with TRBJ1-2; tentative D call: TRBD1 (6 bases). Germline V gene sequence: CDR1 SGDLS, CDR2 YYNGEE. There are 14 residues in the CDR3. Trimming left V 4 bases short and J 0 bases short, with 10 bases between. The CDR3 coding sequence is TGTGCCAGCAGCCTCGGGGACACTAACTATGGCTACACCTTC. It is translated as CASSLGDTNYGYTF.

This clone was counted only a few times. J is TRBJ2-7 and V is TRBV2; perhaps TRBD1 as D (5 bases). Per germline, CDR1 SNHLY and CDR2 FYNNEI. V lost 7 bases, J lost 3 bases, and 16 bases lay in between. This CDR3 is built from 14 residues. The CDR3 is CASTPYAGNYEQYF. The CDR3 DNA reads as TGTGCCAGCACCCCTTATGCAGGGAACTACGAGCAGTACTTC. The full variable domain, its missing parts supplied by reference TRBV2 and TRBJ2-7, is EPEVTQTPSHQVTQMGQEVILRCVPISNHLYFYWYRQILGQKVEFLVSFYNNEISEKSEIFDDQFSVERPDGSNFTLKIRSTKLEDSAMYFCASTPYAGNYEQYFGPGTRLTVT.

By share, this clone counts as medium-sized (0.01 to 0.1%). The chain links TRBV6-1 to TRBJ2-7; 10 positions agree with TRBD2. Germline lookup yields CDR1 MNHNS and CDR2 SASEGT. This CDR3 is built from 15 residues. The junction had 9 bases not matched to a gene; V was cut back by 6 bases and J by 4 bases. CDR3 in amino acids: CASRPSSGSAYEQYF. The DNA for the CDR3 is TGTGCCAGCAGGCCCTCTAGCGGGAGTGCATACGAGCAGTACTTC.

V gene TRBV9 combines with J gene TRBJ2-3; 8 positions agree with TRBD2. Germline loops: CDR1 SGDLS, CDR2 YYNGEE. The CDR3 is 15 residues long. The V gene end was trimmed by 0 bases and the J gene end by 5 bases; junction bases not matched to a gene: 5. The CDR3 protein is CASSVEGLAGDTQYF. In DNA, the CDR3 is TGTGCCAGCAGCGTAGAAGGGCTAGCGGGAGATACGCAGTATTTT.

The V gene is TRBV5-1, the J gene TRBJ1-6; D gene uncertain. Trimming pared 4 bases from V and 7 bases from J, leaving 15 bases between. CDR3 length: 15 residues. Germline loops: CDR1 SGHRS, CDR2 YFSETQ. CDR3 amino acids: CASSLGGTENSPLHF. The CDR3 DNA follows: TGCGCCAGCAGCCTTGGAGGCACAGAAAATTCACCCCTCCACTTT.

The sample holds a few counts of this clone. Distinct nucleotide sequences in the sample also encode this CDR3. The chain uses TRBV4-1 and TRBJ2-7; no clear D gene. Germline CDR1 reads MGHRA; CDR2 reads YSYEKL. The CDR3 has 12 residues. V was cut by 3 bases and J by 0 bases, with 3 bases left in between. The CDR3 bases are TGCGCCAGCAGCCAGGACTCCTACGAGCAGTACTTC. Translating gives CASSQDSYEQYF.

This chain joins TRBV2 and TRBJ1-1, with D perhaps TRBD1 (6 bases). The V and J ends lost 6 bases and 6 bases respectively, with 8 bases between them. The CDR3 sequence is 11 residues long. Germline values: CDR1 SNHLY, CDR2 FYNNEI. The CDR3 loop reads CASRSGAEAFF. CDR3 nucleotide sequence: TGTGCCAGCAGGTCAGGGGCTGAAGCTTTCTTT. The full variable domain, with the rest looked up from reference TRBV2 and TRBJ1-1, is EPEVTQTPSHQVTQMGQEVILRCVPISNHLYFYWYRQILGQKVEFLVSFYNNEISEKSEIFDDQFSVERPDGSNFTLKIRSTKLEDSAMYFCASRSGAEAFFGQGTRLTVV.

J is TRBJ2-5 and V is TRBV5-4, with 10 bases fitting TRBD1. The length of the CDR3 is 17 residues. The J segment lost 4 bases and the V segment lost 4 bases, leaving 13 bases of the junction unmatched. Germline CDR1 reads SGHNT; CDR2 reads YYREEE (reference sequence). The CDR3 nucleotides are TGTGCCAGCAGCGGCAGTGACAGGGGGCAAGGTATAGAGACCCAGTACTTC. It encodes CASSGSDRGQGIETQYF. Supplemented by reference TRBV5-4 and TRBJ2-5, the full variable domain reads ETGVTQSPTHLIKTRGQQVTLRCSSQSGHNTVSWYQQALGQGPQFIFQYYREEENGRGNFPPRFSGLQFPNYSSELNVNALELDDSALYLCASSGSDRGQGIETQYFGPGTRLLVL.

The genes are TRBV7-6 and TRBJ1-2; D is ambiguous. This CDR3 is built from 15 residues. The V gene's germline CDR1 is SGHVS and CDR2 FNYEAQ. V dropped 1 base and J dropped 0 bases, with 9 bases sitting between them. CDR3 nucleotides: TGTGCCAGCAGCTTAGGAATGGGCACTAACTATGGCTACACCTTC. Protein sequence: CASSLGMGTNYGYTF.

The rearrangement uses TRBV27 and TRBJ2-5; TRBD2 might be the D (6 bases). V was trimmed by 5 bases and J by 3 bases, leaving 16 bases between them. Germline-derived CDR1 and CDR2 are MNHEY and SMNVEV (reference sequence). The CDR3 runs to 15 residues. The CDR3 coding sequence is TGTGCCAGCAGTCCTGGAGTAGCGGAAGAAGAGACCCAGTACTTC. Translation gives CASSPGVAEEETQYF.

This clone was detected once. The CDR3 nucleotides read TGTGCCAGCAGTTACGCAGGGGCCGTCCCTGAAGCTTTCTTT. Translated, it gives CASSYAGAVPEAFF. This chain links TRBV6-5 with TRBJ1-1; tentatively, D is TRBD1 (6 bases). V dropped 2 bases and J dropped 6 bases, with 13 bases sitting between them. The CDR3 extends over 14 amino acids. Germline V CDR1 and CDR2: MNHEY, SVGAGI.

The chain combines TRBV7-2 with TRBJ2-1; D unresolved. The V end lost 1 base, the J end lost 6 bases, and 7 bases lay between the germline ends. Germline values: CDR1 SGHTA, CDR2 FQGNSA. This CDR3 contains 13 residues. The CDR3 DNA sequence: TGTGCCAGCAGCTTAGACTCAGTCAATGAGCAGTTCTTC. Protein sequence: CASSLDSVNEQFF.

The DNA for the CDR3 is TGCAGCGCCCTACCGATGGGGGGCGTCAACTATGGCTACACCTTC. Translating gives CSALPMGGVNYGYTF. The J gene is TRBJ1-2, the V gene TRBV29-1; a weak D match, TRBD1 (6 bases). CDR1 and CDR2 (germline): SQVTM, ANQGSEA. V shed 7 bases and J shed 2 bases, with 20 bases lying between them. The CDR3 is 15 amino acids.

This rearrangement joins TRBV6-5 to TRBJ2-2; 10 bases fit TRBD2. Germline V gene sequence: CDR1 MNHEY, CDR2 SVGAGI. The CDR3 consists of 16 residues. V lost 2 bases, J lost 6 bases, and 6 bases stayed unmatched. The CDR3 sequence is CASSYQPSGGSGELFF. CDR3 DNA sequence: TGTGCCAGCAGTTACCAACCTAGCGGGGGTTCCGGGGAGCTGTTTTTT.